These 29 T cell receptor beta chains were sequenced from one sample in a study of blood T cells in healthy people across ages. The use of a sample-barcoded 5' primer and a J-beta primer mix characterized a second PCR of about 6 to 12 cycles. A single record per CDR3 protein comes from TCRdb applying MiXCR to the 5' RACE reads. Of around 800,000 distinct CDR3 sequences listed, 35% to 50% are singletons. Specimen: blood. All receptors come from a man aged 80 or over in good health.

The gene calls are TRBV13 and TRBJ2-7; 10 bases fit TRBD1. This CDR3 is 15 amino acids long. J was trimmed by 5 bases and V by 5 bases; bases with no gene match: 9. Per germline, CDR1 PRHDT and CDR2 FYEKMQ (reference sequence). CDR3 bases: TGTGCCAGCAGCCGCCGGGACAGGGGATTACACGAGCAGTACTTC. It specifies CASSRRDRGLHEQYF.

This clonotype was recorded many times. The gene calls are TRBV6-5 and TRBJ2-4, with TRBD2 matching over 10 bases. Germline values: CDR1 MNHEY, CDR2 SVGAGI. This CDR3 region has 11 residues. Trimming at V came to 6 bases and at J to 13 bases, leaving 3 bases not matched to a gene. CDR3 DNA: TGTGCCAGCAGCGGGGGACTAGCGCAGTACTTC. This sequence encodes CASSGGLAQYF.

The CDR3 DNA sequence: TGTGCCAGCAGCTTAGTGGGTACTAGCGGGAAGGCCGAGCAGTACTTC. Its protein product is CASSLVGTSGKAEQYF. The chain is built from TRBV6-6 and TRBJ2-5, with 10 bases identical to TRBD2. The J call is doubtful: the DNA matches TRBJ2-7 better. The length of the CDR3 is 16 residues. The germline V gene has CDR1 MNHNY and CDR2 SVGAGI (reference sequence).

This clonotype came up a few times. The J gene is TRBJ2-3, the V gene TRBV14; D not certain. The CDR3 spans 16 residues. Germline V CDR1 and CDR2: SGHDN, FVKESK. V lost 1 base, J lost 2 bases, and 13 bases lay in between. The CDR3 coding sequence is TGTGCCAGCAGCCAAGGGGTCTTGCAAATCACAGATACGCAGTATTTT. Translated, it gives CASSQGVLQITDTQYF.

This chain uses TRBV9 with TRBJ1-6, with unresolved D. Germline-derived CDR1 and CDR2 are SGDLS and YYNGEE. This CDR3 is 15 amino acids long. Trimming cost V 0 bases and J 5 bases, with 9 bases left between them. CDR3 sequence (DNA): TGTGCCAGCAGCGTAGGGGCAGCGAATAATTCACCCCTCCACTTT. Translating it yields CASSVGAANNSPLHF.

Only a few counts were recorded for this clonotype. The chain combines TRBV7-3 with TRBJ2-5; 7 bases match TRBD1. The CDR3 is 14 amino acids. Per germline, CDR1 SGHTA and CDR2 FQGTGA. The trim removed 3 bases at V and 4 bases at J, leaving 5 bases unmatched. The DNA of the CDR3 is TGTGCCAGCAGCTTTTTGGACAGGAGAGAGACCCAGTACTTC. This sequence encodes CASSFLDRRETQYF.

This chain joins TRBV20-1 and TRBJ2-2, with 14 bases fitting TRBD2. In germline, CDR1 is DFQATT, CDR2 SNEGSKA (reference sequence). With 3 bases clipped from V and 3 bases from J, the junction kept 6 bases outside the gene matches. This CDR3 comprises 17 residues. CDR3 nucleotides: TGCAGTGCTAGTTACGGGACTAGCGGGAGCGACACCGGGGAGCTGTTTTTT. Its translation is CSASYGTSGSDTGELFF.

This clonotype was counted ten times or more. The chain couples TRBV2 to TRBJ2-5, with 8 bases matching TRBD1. From germline, CDR1 is SNHLY and CDR2 FYNNEI. The CDR3 totals 13 residues. The V segment lost 6 bases and the J segment 5 bases; nucleotides outside the gene matches: 5. CDR3 in amino acids: CASRDRAGETQYF. CDR3 coding DNA: TGTGCCAGCAGGGACAGGGCCGGGGAGACCCAGTACTTC.

The chain combines TRBV5-1 with TRBJ1-1, with 9 nucleotides matching TRBD1. The J segment lost 5 bases and the V segment lost 4 bases, leaving 6 bases of the junction unmatched. The CDR3 is made up of 14 amino acids. Germline values: CDR1 SGHRS, CDR2 YFSETQ. This CDR3 reads CASSRPDRGTEAFF. For the CDR3, the DNA is TGCGCCAGCAGCCGCCCGGACAGGGGAACTGAAGCTTTCTTT.

There are many counts of this clonotype. The CDR3 sequence is CASSLDRDRSEQYF. In DNA, the CDR3 is TGTGCCAGCAGCTTAGACAGGGATAGGTCCGAGCAGTACTTC. This chain uses TRBV11-2 with TRBJ2-7, with TRBD1 as a possible D gene (5 bases). Germline V lookup: CDR1 SGHAT, CDR2 FQNNGV. The CDR3 is 14 residues long. The ends were cut back, 0 bases at V and 6 bases at J, with 12 bases in the middle.

A single count supports this clonotype. The chain recombines TRBV20-1 with TRBJ1-2; maybe TRBD1 (5 bases). The CDR3 totals 15 residues. V was shortened by 3 bases and J by 6 bases, with 20 bases between the two germline ends. Germline V lookup: CDR1 DFQATT, CDR2 SNEGSKA (reference sequence). The CDR3 DNA is TGCAGTGCTAGCCCGCCAGGGCAGGTGACCCATGGCTACACCTTC. Amino acids: CSASPPGQVTHGYTF.

This clonotype was seen more than once but under ten times. V and J are TRBV6-5 and TRBJ2-1; D perhaps matches TRBD2 (6 bases). V shed 2 bases and J shed 8 bases, with 19 bases lying between them. From germline, CDR1 is MNHEY and CDR2 SVGAGI. The CDR3 totals 16 residues. The chain's CDR3 is CASSYVGGASGDEQFF. For the CDR3, the DNA is TGTGCCAGCAGTTACGTGGGGGGAGCGTCCGGGGATGAGCAGTTCTTC.

The rearrangement joins TRBV6-5 to TRBJ2-3; D is unclear. This CDR3 has 14 amino acids. Deletions cut 0 bases from V and 6 bases from J, with 10 bases between. In germline, CDR1 is MNHEY, CDR2 SVGAGI. The CDR3 reads CASSYSSSADTQYF. CDR3 nucleotides: TGTGCCAGCAGTTACTCTTCAAGCGCCGATACGCAGTATTTT.

At least ten counts were recorded for this clonotype. J is TRBJ2-2 and V is TRBV7-2, with a weak D call TRBD2 (6 bases). Germline values: CDR1 SGHTA, CDR2 FQGNSA. CDR3 length equals 14 residues. Trimming shortened V by 1 base and J by 4 bases, and 7 bases separated the two germline ends. CDR3 residues: CASSLVGSTGELFF. CDR3 nucleotide sequence: TGTGCCAGCAGCTTAGTCGGGAGCACCGGGGAGCTGTTTTTT.

This clonotype was seen at least ten times. The genes are TRBV4-1 and TRBJ2-7; no definite D call. This CDR3 has 15 amino acids. Trimming took 0 bases from V and 2 from J, leaving 11 bases between them. Germline values: CDR1 MGHRA, CDR2 YSYEKL. The CDR3 DNA reads as TGCGCCAGCAGCCAAGATCGAGAAGCACCCTACGAGCAGTACTTC. Protein sequence: CASSQDREAPYEQYF.

The chain carries TRBV7-9 and TRBJ2-5; D remains unclear. Trimming shortened V by 1 base and J by 3 bases, and 6 bases separated the two germline ends. Germline lookup yields CDR1 SEHNR and CDR2 FQNEAQ (reference sequence). The CDR3 extends over 13 amino acids. The CDR3 DNA is TGTGCCAGCAGCTTAGTAACGGAAGAGACCCAGTACTTC. Amino acid sequence: CASSLVTEETQYF.

The rearrangement joins TRBV9 to TRBJ1-4; 8 nucleotides agree with TRBD1. Germline V gives CDR1 SGDLS, CDR2 YYNGEE. This CDR3 is 14 amino acids long. J was trimmed by 6 bases and V by 4 bases; bases with no gene match: 5. For the CDR3, the DNA is TGTGCCAGCAGCCCAGACAGGGGCGATGAAAAACTGTTTTTT. Translated: CASSPDRGDEKLFF.

The chain combines TRBV27 with TRBJ2-7, with 9 bases matching TRBD2. V lost 7 bases and J lost 3; bases outside the gene matches: 10. The CDR3 totals 15 residues. Germline V lookup: CDR1 MNHEY, CDR2 SMNVEV (reference sequence). The CDR3 DNA reads as TGTGCCAGCAAGTTGGGCGGGAGGGCCTTCTACGAGCAGTACTTC. Amino acid sequence: CASKLGGRAFYEQYF.

Only a few counts were recorded for this clonotype. J is TRBJ2-1 and V is TRBV6-2 or TRBV6-3; 8 bases fit TRBD1. The germline V gene encodes CDR1 MNHEY and CDR2 SVGEGT. Unmatched junction bases numbered 5, after V lost 6 bases and J lost 7 bases. The length of the CDR3 is 13 residues. CDR3 nucleotide sequence: TGTGCCAGCAGGAGCGACAGGGGAAATGAGCAGTTCTTC. Translated: CASRSDRGNEQFF.

This clonotype was counted a few times. One junction end does not reproduce the germline sequence, and a read error may be involved. This chain connects TRBV20-1 to TRBJ2-1, with 9 bases aligning to TRBD2. The CDR3 has 14 residues. Germline lookup yields CDR1 DFQATT and CDR2 SNEGSKA (reference sequence). CDR3 region: CSARGSGSVGEQFF. The CDR3 DNA is TGTAGTGCTAGAGGTAGCGGGAGTGTTGGTGAGCAGTTCTTC.

The chain links TRBV11-2 to TRBJ2-3; maybe TRBD1 (5 bases). V was shortened by 4 bases and J by 5 bases, with 7 bases between the two germline ends. This CDR3 region has 12 residues. Germline CDR1 reads SGHAT; CDR2 reads FQNNGV. The DNA of the CDR3 is TGTGCCAGCAGCTCGACAGTAGATACGCAGTATTTT. Translated: CASSSTVDTQYF.

The chain has TRBV24-1 and TRBJ2-3, with 8 bases aligning to TRBD1. Germline CDR1 KGHDR, CDR2 SFDVKD. The CDR3 loop spans 15 amino acids. J was trimmed by 2 bases and V by 2 bases; bases with no gene match: 2. The CDR3 coding sequence is TGTGCCACCAGTGATTCCAGGGGGCACACAGATACGCAGTATTTT. It encodes CATSDSRGHTDTQYF.

Concerning this clonotype itself: A much larger clone differs from this one at a single base, so this may be a read error. The chain employs TRBV20-1 and TRBJ2-4; D gene unclear. The DNA end lines up better with TRBJ2-7; the J call may be wrong. Germline V gene lookup returns CDR1 DFQATT and CDR2 SNEGSKA (reference sequence). The CDR3 spans 12 residues. As DNA, the CDR3 is TGCAGTACCAGATGGACCGACTACGAGCAGTACTTC. Its protein product is CSTRWTDYEQYF.

The chain has TRBV6-6 and TRBJ2-5, with a weak D call TRBD2 (6 bases). The CDR3 runs to 15 residues. Germline values: CDR1 MNHNY, CDR2 SVGAGI (reference sequence). V lost 5 bases and J lost 0, with 13 bases in between. The CDR3 protein is CASSRGASNQETQYF. The CDR3 DNA is TGTGCCAGCAGTCGCGGGGCCTCCAACCAAGAGACCCAGTACTTC.

Worth noting for this clonotype: A much more abundant neighbour one base away suggests this may be a read error. The J gene is TRBJ2-5, the V gene TRBV3-1; 7 bases are shared with TRBD1. Per germline, CDR1 LGHDT and CDR2 YNNKEL (reference sequence). The CDR3 runs to 14 residues. The J segment lost 7 bases and the V segment lost 0 bases, leaving 5 bases of the junction unmatched. CDR3 residues: CASSQEGRGRTQYF. Written as DNA, the CDR3 is TGTGCCAGCAGCCAAGAAGGCAGGGGGAGGACCCAGTACTTC.

This clonotype was observed a handful of times. At one end, the junction sequence differs from germline, possibly due to a read error. The chain couples TRBV27 to TRBJ1-6; a weak D match, TRBD1 (5 bases). CDR1 is MNHEY and CDR2 is SMNVEV in the germline V gene (reference sequence). CDR3 length: 16 residues. CDR3 in DNA: TGTGCTAGCAGTTTATCGGGGGGGTCTGGGAGGTCACCCCTCCACTTT. This codes for CASSLSGGSGRSPLHF.

The chain recombines TRBV4-3 with TRBJ2-5; possibly TRBD2 for D (6 bases). The CDR3 runs to 14 residues. The V gene's germline CDR1 is LGHNA and CDR2 YSLEER. Trimming took off 4 bases at V and 11 bases at J, with 20 bases between the two ends. In DNA form, the CDR3 reads TGCGCCAGCAGCCGGGAAGTTCAGGACTATGAGCAGTACTTC. This codes for CASSREVQDYEQYF.

This clonotype was found many times. The V call is TRBV5-1, the J call TRBJ2-3, with a weak D call TRBD2 (5 bases). CDR1 and CDR2 from the germline V gene are SGHRS and YFSETQ. The CDR3 runs 19 residues. Trimming took off 4 bases at V and 0 bases at J, with 24 bases between the two ends. CDR3 amino acids: CASSPRPTGEASSTDTQYF. The CDR3 DNA sequence: TGCGCCAGCAGCCCCCGACCCACCGGGGAAGCCTCTAGCACAGATACGCAGTATTTT.

This clonotype was picked up one time. J is TRBJ2-7 and V is TRBV29-1, with 11 bases identical to TRBD2. The germline V gene encodes CDR1 SQVTM and CDR2 ANQGSEA. The CDR3 runs 16 residues. The CDR3 is CNPKFDTSGRDNEQYF. Written as DNA, the CDR3 is TGCAACCCAAAATTTGATACTAGCGGGAGAGACAATGAGCAGTACTTC.